This T cell receptor beta chain came from a study of T cell clonotyping in hematopoietic cell transplantation. Findings of the study overall: CD4 and CD8 repertoire contributions could not be separated without sorting. At the given depth, recipient repertoires were over 97% de novo clonotypes. After transplant, recipient diversity fell while pathologically expanded clonotypes grew through day 180. Graft donor and pretransplant recipient Inverse Simpson Index values predicted broader posttransplant TCR diversity.

Germline V lookup: CDR1 MNHEY, CDR2 SMNVEV (reference sequence). The trim removed 5 bases at V and 3 bases at J, leaving 8 bases unmatched. The CDR3 has 15 amino acids. As to this clone: What it binds is not known.

Generated by immunoSEQ multiplex PCR, the TCRdb table keeps only in-frame clones and is missing some. The table includes more than 15,000 clones, about 90% detected once. This TCR was recovered from a man aged 40-50 years in good health. Some clones in this sample may be carry-over from other donors' samples. V usage is TRBV27 and J usage is TRBJ2-3, with 7 nucleotides matching TRBD1. Material: peripheral blood mononuclear cells. The CDR3, as DNA: TGTGCCAGCAGTCCTCCCAGGGGGATAACAGATACGCAGTATTTT. The encoded protein is CASSPPRGITDTQYF.